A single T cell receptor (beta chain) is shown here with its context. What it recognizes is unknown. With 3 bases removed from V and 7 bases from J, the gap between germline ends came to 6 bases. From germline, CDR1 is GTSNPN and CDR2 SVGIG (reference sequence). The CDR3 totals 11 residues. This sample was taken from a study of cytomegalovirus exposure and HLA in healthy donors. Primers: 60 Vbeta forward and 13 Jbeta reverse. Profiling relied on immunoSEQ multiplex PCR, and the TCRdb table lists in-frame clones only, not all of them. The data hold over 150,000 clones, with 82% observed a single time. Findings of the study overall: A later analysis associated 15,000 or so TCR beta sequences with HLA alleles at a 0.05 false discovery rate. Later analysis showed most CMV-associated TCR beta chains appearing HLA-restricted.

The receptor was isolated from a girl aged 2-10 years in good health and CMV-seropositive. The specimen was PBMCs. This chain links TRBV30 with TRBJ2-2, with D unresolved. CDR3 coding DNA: TGTGCCTGGAGCTCTAGCGGGGAGCTGTTTTTT. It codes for CAWSSSGELFF.